The 18 T cell receptor beta chains below all came from one sample that was sequenced in a study of blood T cell repertoires in COVID-19. The table came from immunoSEQ multiplex PCR; TCRdb's copy has only in-frame clones and leaves some out. The sample contains approximately 89,000 clones, approximately 80% of which appear only once. Sequences were obtained from peripheral blood. The receptors here all came from a woman aged 70-85 years with active or convalescent COVID-19.

This chain connects TRBV4-1 to TRBJ2-1, with TRBD1 matching over 7 bases. The CDR3 runs to 16 residues. Losses at the gene ends were 0 bases for V and 9 bases for J; bases not matched to a gene: 11. CDR1 and CDR2 (germline): MGHRA, YSYEKL. CDR3 region: CASSQDGTVEDAEQFF. In DNA form, the CDR3 reads TGCGCCAGCAGCCAAGACGGGACAGTGGAGGATGCTGAGCAGTTCTTC.

For this clone: It is unclear where the CDR3 begins or ends on the DNA, so no DNA is shown, and the CDR3 is as TCRdb lists it. The chain couples TRBV6-1 to TRBJ2-7; TRBD2 is the table's D call and was not checked against the DNA. Counting both end residues, the CDR3 totals 16 amino acids. CDR1 and CDR2 (germline): MNHNS, SASEGT. This CDR3 is CASSGTFGAGVYEQYF.

Points on this clone: This sample also contains other DNA sequences that code for the same CDR3. This chain links TRBV4-3 with TRBJ1-4, with D tentatively TRBD1 (5 bases). CDR3 length equals 14 residues. Germline V gene sequence: CDR1 LGHNA, CDR2 YSLEER. V lost 0 bases, J lost 8 bases, and 10 bases lay in between. In DNA form, the CDR3 reads TGCGCCAGCAGCCAAGAGTCAGGGAACGAAAAACTGTTTTTT. This gives the protein CASSQESGNEKLFF.

This clone was recorded once. This chain connects TRBV4-2 to TRBJ2-1, with TRBD2 identical over 7 bases. Germline V CDR1 and CDR2: LGHNA, YNFKEQ. The CDR3 extends over 16 amino acids. Trimming took 1 base from V and 6 from J; bases not matched to a gene: 9. CDR3 bases: TGTGCCAGCAGCCAAGTCTTGGGAGGGATGGGCAATGAGCAGTTCTTC. Protein sequence: CASSQVLGGMGNEQFF.

The chain uses TRBV7-2 and TRBJ2-7, with a possible D match to TRBD1 (5 bases). The length of the CDR3 is 14 residues. Trimming pared 3 bases from V and 2 bases from J, leaving 11 bases between. Germline V gene data show CDR1 as SGHTA and CDR2 as FQGNSA. CDR3 coding DNA: TGTGCCAGCAGCTTTCAGGGCATAACCTACGAGCAGTACTTC. This sequence encodes CASSFQGITYEQYF.

J is TRBJ1-5 and V is TRBV25-1, with D hard to call. Looked up from germline, CDR1 is MGHDK and CDR2 is SYGVNS. This CDR3 spans 15 amino acids. The V end lost 3 bases, the J end lost 0 bases, and 9 bases lay between the germline ends. CDR3 coding DNA: TGTGCCAGCAGTGACGCGGGGTTTAGCAATCAGCCCCAGCATTTT. It translates to CASSDAGFSNQPQHF.

V gene TRBV7-2 combines with J gene TRBJ2-2; D gene ambiguous. CDR1 and CDR2 from the germline V gene are SGHTA and FQGNSA. There are 11 residues in the CDR3. The V end lost 4 bases, the J end lost 8 bases, and 5 bases lay between the germline ends. CDR3 sequence reads: CASSWQGELFF. The CDR3 bases are TGTGCCAGCAGCTGGCAGGGGGAGCTGTTTTTT. The full variable domain, completed using reference TRBV7-2 and TRBJ2-2, is GAGVSQSPSNKVTEKGKDVELRCDPISGHTALYWYRQSLGQGLEFLIYFQGNSAPDKSGLPSDRFSAERTGGSVSTLTIQRTQQEDSAVYLCASSWQGELFFGEGSRLTVL.

The chain joins TRBV19 to TRBJ1-2, with 10 positions matching TRBD1. The CDR3 is 14 amino acids. Germline CDR1 LNHDA, CDR2 SQIVND (reference sequence). The J segment lost 9 bases and the V segment lost 5 bases, leaving 9 bases of the junction unmatched. CDR3 residues: CASSETGTGVSYTF. The CDR3 nucleotides read TGTGCCAGTAGTGAAACCGGGACAGGGGTTAGCTACACCTTC. Full variable domain (missing parts from reference TRBV19 and TRBJ1-2): DGGITQSPKYLFRKEGQNVTLSCEQNLNHDAMYWYRQDPGQGLRLIYYSQIVNDFQKGDIAEGYSVSREKKESFPLTVTSAQKNPTAFYLCASSETGTGVSYTFGSGTRLTVV.

In this sample, this clone turned up once. This chain connects TRBV2 to TRBJ2-7; TRBD1 matches 8 bases. Trimming at V came to 6 bases and at J to 4 bases, leaving 5 bases not matched to a gene. Germline values: CDR1 SNHLY, CDR2 FYNNEI. The CDR3 contains 13 residues. This CDR3 is CASRSDRGYEQYF. The CDR3 nucleotides read TGTGCCAGCAGAAGCGACAGGGGTTACGAGCAGTACTTC. Drawing the rest from reference TRBV2 and TRBJ2-7, the complete variable domain is EPEVTQTPSHQVTQMGQEVILRCVPISNHLYFYWYRQILGQKVEFLVSFYNNEISEKSEIFDDQFSVERPDGSNFTLKIRSTKLEDSAMYFCASRSDRGYEQYFGPGTRLTVT.

The chain couples TRBV5-1 to TRBJ1-2, with 7 positions matching TRBD1. With 0 bases clipped from V and 8 bases from J, the junction kept 10 bases outside the gene matches. CDR1 and CDR2 (germline): SGHRS, YFSETQ. This CDR3 is 15 amino acids long. The CDR3 DNA reads as TGCGCCAGCAGCTTGGCCTTGCAGGGGGAAGAGGGCTACACCTTC. Its translation is CASSLALQGEEGYTF.

The rearrangement joins TRBV6-4 to TRBJ1-2; D unresolved. Germline loops: CDR1 MRHNA, CDR2 SNTAGT. This CDR3 comprises 8 residues. Trimming pared 8 bases from V and 9 bases from J, leaving 4 bases between. CDR3 nucleotide sequence: TGTGCCAGCCAGAGCTACACCTTC. Translation gives CASQSYTF.

The V call is TRBV29-1, the J call TRBJ2-3; 11 nucleotides agree with TRBD2. The CDR3 runs 15 residues. V lost 3 bases and J lost 2; bases outside the gene matches: 4. Germline CDR1 is SQVTM and CDR2 is ANQGSEA. In nucleotides, the CDR3 is TGCAGCGTTGAGGTAGCGGGGGGGCCCACAGATACGCAGTATTTT. As protein: CSVEVAGGPTDTQYF.

V usage is TRBV2 and J usage is TRBJ1-2; D perhaps matches TRBD1 (5 bases). The V gene lost 4 bases and the J gene lost 3 bases, with 21 bases spanning the gap. This CDR3 is built from 17 residues. Germline-derived CDR1 and CDR2 are SNHLY and FYNNEI. The CDR3 DNA reads TGTGCCAGCAGTGCCCCCGGGAGCTCCTTGGGGGACTATGGCTACACCTTC. Translated: CASSAPGSSLGDYGYTF.

This chain links TRBV28 with TRBJ1-5; D not resolved. Germline V gene sequence: CDR1 MDHEN, CDR2 SYDVKM. Trimming left V 5 bases short and J 2 bases short, with 16 bases between. The CDR3 sequence is 16 residues long. DNA for the CDR3: TGTGCCAGCAGTGAACAGCAATCAGTGCGCAATCAGCCCCAGCATTTT. Translated, it gives CASSEQQSVRNQPQHF.

The genes are TRBV19 and TRBJ2-2, with unresolved D. V was shortened by 1 base and J by 8 bases, with 20 bases between the two germline ends. The germline CDR1 and CDR2 sequences are LNHDA and SQIVND (reference sequence). The CDR3 spans 17 residues. This CDR3 reads CASSIGARGFDRGELFF. CDR3 coding DNA: TGTGCCAGTAGTATAGGTGCCAGAGGTTTTGATCGGGGGGAGCTGTTTTTT.

The V call is TRBV19, the J call TRBJ2-2; D is possibly TRBD1 (5 bases). The germline gives CDR1 LNHDA, CDR2 SQIVND (reference sequence). Trimming shortened V by 3 bases and J by 5 bases, and 13 bases separated the two germline ends. The CDR3 covers 15 residues. Here the CDR3 DNA reads TGTGCCAGTAGTATCCCAGGGCTGGAGACCGGGGAGCTGTTTTTT. Protein sequence: CASSIPGLETGELFF.

The chain uses TRBV3-1 (or the pseudogene TRBV3-2) and TRBJ2-7; no firm D call. Trimming cost V 8 bases and J 6 bases, with 23 bases left between them. Germline V lookup: CDR1 LGHDT, CDR2 YNNKEL (reference sequence). This CDR3 spans 15 amino acids. The CDR3 loop is CASEPFGSTTFEQYF. DNA for the CDR3: TGTGCCAGCGAACCGTTCGGTTCAACTACCTTCGAGCAGTACTTC.

Written as DNA, the CDR3 is TGTGCCAGCAGCGTTGGACAGGGCACAGATACGCAGTATTTT. Protein sequence: CASSVGQGTDTQYF. V and J are TRBV7-2 and TRBJ2-3; 7 bases match TRBD1. There are 14 residues in the CDR3. With V trimmed by 5 bases and J by 1 base, 3 bases remained unmatched. Germline-derived CDR1 and CDR2 are SGHTA and FQGNSA.